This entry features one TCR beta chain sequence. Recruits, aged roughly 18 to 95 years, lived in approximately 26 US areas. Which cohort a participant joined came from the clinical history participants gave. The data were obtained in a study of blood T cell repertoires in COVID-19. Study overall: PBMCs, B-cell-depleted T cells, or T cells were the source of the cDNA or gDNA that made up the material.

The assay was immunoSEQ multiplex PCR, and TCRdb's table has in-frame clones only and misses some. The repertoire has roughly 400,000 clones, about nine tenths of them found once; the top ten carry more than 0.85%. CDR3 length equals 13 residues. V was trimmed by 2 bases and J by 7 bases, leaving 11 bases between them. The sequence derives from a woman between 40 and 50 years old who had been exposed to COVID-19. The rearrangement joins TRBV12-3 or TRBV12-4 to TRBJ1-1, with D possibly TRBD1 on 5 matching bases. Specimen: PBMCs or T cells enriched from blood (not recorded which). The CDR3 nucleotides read TGTGCCAGCAGTTTATCAGGGCCTAGTGAAGCTTTCTTT. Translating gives CASSLSGPSEAFF.